This TCR beta chain was obtained from a study of T cell responses to AZD1222 COVID-19 vaccine. With respect to this clone: Its specificity is unknown.

Clones were read by immunoSEQ multiplex PCR, and TCRdb kept only the in-frame ones, dropping some. The table has 100,000 to 150,000 clones, 90% to 95% seen once. The study's findings and limits: Receipt of two AZD1222 doses was followed by a rise in Spike-specific TCR breadth and depth. Repertoire collection took place solely once the T cell response had peaked. Vaccine-related CD4 TCRs covered spike, predominating at 160-218 and 743-854.

Trimming took off 8 bases at V and 4 bases at J, with 20 bases between the two ends. CDR3 size: 16 residues. Germline CDR1 reads SGHNT; CDR2 reads YENEEA. This clonotype originated in an adult who received the AZD1222 COVID-19 vaccine. The V call is TRBV11-3, the J call TRBJ2-2; D is possibly TRBD2 (6 bases). The sample consisted of peripheral blood, taken 28 days after the second AZD1222 dose. CDR3 sequence reads: CASAPFSGGFTGELFF. CDR3 nucleotides: TGTGCCAGCGCCCCCTTTAGCGGCGGGTTCACCGGGGAGCTGTTTTTT.